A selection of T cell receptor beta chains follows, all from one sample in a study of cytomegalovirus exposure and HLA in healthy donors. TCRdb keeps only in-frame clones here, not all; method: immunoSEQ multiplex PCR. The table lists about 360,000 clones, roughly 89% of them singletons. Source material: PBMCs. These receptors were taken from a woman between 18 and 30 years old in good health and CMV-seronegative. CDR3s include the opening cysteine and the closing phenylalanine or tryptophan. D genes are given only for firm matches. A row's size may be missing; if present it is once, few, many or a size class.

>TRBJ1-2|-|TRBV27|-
TGTGCCAGCAGTAATCCAGGGGTATTTGATGGCTACACCTTC
CASSNPGVFDGYTF
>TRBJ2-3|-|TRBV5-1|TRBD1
TGCGCCAGCAGCTTGGTAATCCGACAGGGGACAGATACGCAGTATTTT
CASSLVIRQGTDTQYF
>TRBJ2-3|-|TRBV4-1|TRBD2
TGCGCCAGCAGCCACCCCGAGCTAGCGGGAAAAACAGATACGCAGTATTTT
CASSHPELAGKTDTQYF
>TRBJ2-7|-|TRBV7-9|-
TGTGCCAGCAGCTCAACTCTGGCGACTCTCCATGGGCAGTACTTC
CASSSTLATLHGQYF
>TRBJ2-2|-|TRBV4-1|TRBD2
TGCGCCAGCAGCCTTGAGCGGGGGGGCGGCACCGGGGAGCTGTTTTTT
CASSLERGGGTGELFF
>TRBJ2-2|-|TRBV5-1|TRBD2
TGCGCCAGCAGCTTCAGCCGTACTAGCGGGGCCGGGGAGCTGTTTTTT
CASSFSRTSGAGELFF
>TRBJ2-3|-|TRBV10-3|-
TGTGCCATCACGTCGGAGTACTCCGCAGATACGCAGTATTTT
CAITSEYSADTQYF
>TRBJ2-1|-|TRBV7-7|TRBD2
TGTGCCAGCAGCCCCGGGTTGACTAGCGGGGGGGAAACCTACAATGAGCAGTTCTTC
CASSPGLTSGGETYNEQFF
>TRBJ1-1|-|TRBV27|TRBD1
TGTGCCAGCAGCCTGGGACAGTACACTGAAGCTTTCTTT
CASSLGQYTEAFF
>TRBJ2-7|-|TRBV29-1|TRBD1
TGCAGCGGAGTTAGTGGGACAGGCGTCCCCGAGCAGTACTTC
CSGVSGTGVPEQYF
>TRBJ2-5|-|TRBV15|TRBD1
TGTGCCACCAGCATAAGTCCCAGGGGGCAAGAGACCCAGTACTTC
CATSISPRGQETQYF
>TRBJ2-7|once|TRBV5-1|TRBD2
TGCGCCAGCAGCCTCGGACTAGCGGGGGCCCCCGAGCAGTACTTC
CASSLGLAGAPEQYF
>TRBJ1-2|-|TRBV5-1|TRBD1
TGCGCCAGCAGCTTGGCCGAGTCAGGGGGCCATGGCTACACCTTC
CASSLAESGGHGYTF
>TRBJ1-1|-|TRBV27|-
TGTGCCAGCAGACGGGGGGACACTGAAGCTTTCTTT
CASRRGDTEAFF
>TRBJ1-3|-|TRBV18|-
TGTGCCAGCTCCAGGGCAACGAGCTCTGGAAACACCATATATTTT
CASSRATSSGNTIYF
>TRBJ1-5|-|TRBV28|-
TGTGCCAGCAGTCTTCGGACAGACGGGCATCAGCCCCAGCATTTT
CASSLRTDGHQPQHF
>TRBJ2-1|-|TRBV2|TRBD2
TGTGCCAGCAACATCGCGTTGGGGGGAGGGAATGAGCAGTTCTTC
CASNIALGGGNEQFF
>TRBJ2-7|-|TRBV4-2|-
TGTGCCAGCAGCCAAGTCGGGGGAGGTTACTACGAGCAGTACTTC
CASSQVGGGYYEQYF
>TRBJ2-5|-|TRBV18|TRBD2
TGTGCCAGCTCACCAGGCAGCGGGGGGGCCGAAGAGACCCAGTACTTC
CASSPGSGGAEETQYF
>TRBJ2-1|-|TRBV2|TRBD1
TGTGCCAGCAGTGGTGGACAGGGTGGATCCTACAATGAGCAGTTCTTC
CASSGGQGGSYNEQFF
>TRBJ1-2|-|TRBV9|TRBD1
TGTGCCAGCAGCCCGACAGGGTTCTCCTATGGCTACACCTTC
CASSPTGFSYGYTF
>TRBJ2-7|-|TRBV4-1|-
TGCGCCAGCAGCCAAGATCGCTCATTCCCCACCGGACAGCAAGCCTACGAGCAGTACTTC
CASSQDRSFPTGQQAYEQYF
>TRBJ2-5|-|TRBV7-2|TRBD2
TGTGCCAGCAGCCTTACTAGCGAACAAGAGACCCAGTACTTC
CASSLTSEQETQYF
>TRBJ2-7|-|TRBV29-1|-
TGCAGCGTGGCCCTTGACAGAGATAGGTACGAGCAGTACTTC
CSVALDRDRYEQYF
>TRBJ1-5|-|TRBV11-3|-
TGTGCCAGCAGCTTAGATCGCACCCTGGGACATTATAGCAATCAGCCCCAGCATTTT
CASSLDRTLGHYSNQPQHF
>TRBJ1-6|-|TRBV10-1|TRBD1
TGCGCCAGCCCCTCGGCACAGGGGGGTTCACCCCTCCACTTT
CASPSAQGGSPLHF
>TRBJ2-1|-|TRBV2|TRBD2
TGTGCCAGCAGCCTGCAATTTGCGGGGGGGTACAATGAGCAGTTCTTC
CASSLQFAGGYNEQFF
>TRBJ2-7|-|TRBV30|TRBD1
TGTGCCTGGAGGACCGGGACAGCGTATCCTCACTACGAGCAGTACTTC
CAWRTGTAYPHYEQYF
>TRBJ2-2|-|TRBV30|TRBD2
TGTGCCTGGTTCGTACCAAACTCCAGACGGAAAAGCGGGAGTTGGTCCGGGGAGCTGTTTTTT
CAWFVPNSRRKSGSWSGELFF
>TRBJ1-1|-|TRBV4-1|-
TGCGCCAGCAGCCAAGAGTGGATTACGGGGACTGAAGCTTTCTTT
CASSQEWITGTEAFF
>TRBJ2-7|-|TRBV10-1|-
TGCGCCAGCAGTGAGTCGAAAGCGGCCCGACGAGCTATGTCCTACGAGCAGTACTTC
CASSESKAARRAMSYEQYF
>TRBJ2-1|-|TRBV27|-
TGTGCCAGCAGTTTAAGCCTCTCCTACAATGAGCAGTTCTTC
CASSLSLSYNEQFF
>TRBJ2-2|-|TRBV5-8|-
TGTGCCAGCAGCCTTAAGGCGGATTACACCGGGGAGCTGTTTTTT
CASSLKADYTGELFF
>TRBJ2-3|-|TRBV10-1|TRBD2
TGCGCCAGCAGTACGGGACTAGCGGGGGGAGTAACGCAGTATTTT
CASSTGLAGGVTQYF
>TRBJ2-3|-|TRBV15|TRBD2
TGTGCCACCAGCGAGCGGGGGTTCACAGATACGCAGTATTTT
CATSERGFTDTQYF
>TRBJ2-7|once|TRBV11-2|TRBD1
TGTGCCAGCAGCCAGGGGGTGACGAGTGAAGAGCAGTACTTC
CASSQGVTSEEQYF
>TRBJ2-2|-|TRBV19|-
TGTGCCAGTAGTATAGTACTAATGAACACCGGGGAGCTGTTTTTT
CASSIVLMNTGELFF
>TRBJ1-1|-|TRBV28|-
TGTGCCAGCAGTTTGCCAGGAAAGGTGAACACTGAAGCTTTCTTT
CASSLPGKVNTEAFF
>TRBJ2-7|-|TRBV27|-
TGTGCCAGCAGTTTTGGGGCATATGCTGGCTACGAGCAGTACTTC
CASSFGAYAGYEQYF
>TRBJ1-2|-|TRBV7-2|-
TGTGCCAGCAGCCCCCGGGGGTTAGGGGGCTACACCTTC
CASSPRGLGGYTF
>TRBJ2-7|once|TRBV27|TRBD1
TGTGCCAGCAGTTTGCAGGGGGCGGGGTACGAGCAGTACTTC
CASSLQGAGYEQYF
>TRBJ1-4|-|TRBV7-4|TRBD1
TGTGCCAGCAGCTTAGTGGTTTGGGGACAGGGGGATGAAAAACTGTTTTTT
CASSLVVWGQGDEKLFF
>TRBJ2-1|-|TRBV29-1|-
TGCAGCGTTCGGGGAGCCTACAATGAGCAGTTCTTC
CSVRGAYNEQFF
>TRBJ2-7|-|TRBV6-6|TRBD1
TGTGCCAGCAGCCTTCGACAGGGTCCCTACGAGCAGTACTTC
CASSLRQGPYEQYF
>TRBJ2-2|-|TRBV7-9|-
TGTGCCAGCAGCTTGACTGAGACCGGGGAGCTGTTTTTT
CASSLTETGELFF
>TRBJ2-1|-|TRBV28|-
TGTGCCAGCAGTCAAGGGGGAATAGAGTACAATGAGCAGTTCTTC
CASSQGGIEYNEQFF
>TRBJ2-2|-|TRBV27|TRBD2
TGTGCCAGCAGGACATCGGGACTAGCGGCTGGGGGGGGCGGGGAGCTGTTTTTT
CASRTSGLAAGGGGELFF
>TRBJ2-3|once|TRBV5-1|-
TGCGCCAGCAGCTTGGAGGAGGTGAGCACAGATACGCAGTATTTT
CASSLEEVSTDTQYF
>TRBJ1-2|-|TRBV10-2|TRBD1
TGCGCCAGCAGTGACTCCTTCGACAGGGCCGCCTATGGCTACACCTTC
CASSDSFDRAAYGYTF
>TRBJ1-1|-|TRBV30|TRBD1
TGTGCCTACAACCGACAGGGTAGGAACACTGAAGCTTTCTTT
CAYNRQGRNTEAFF
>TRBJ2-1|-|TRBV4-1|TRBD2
TGCGCCAGCAGCCAAGAAGGGCTAGCGGGAGCTGGTGAGCAGTTCTTC
CASSQEGLAGAGEQFF
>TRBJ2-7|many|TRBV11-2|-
TGTGCCAGCAGCCCCCAAAATAGCCCGCAGGGCGACGAGCAGTACTTC
CASSPQNSPQGDEQYF
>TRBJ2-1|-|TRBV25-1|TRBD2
TGTGCCAGCAGTGCGGGACTAGCGGATTACAATGAGCAGTTCTTC
CASSAGLADYNEQFF
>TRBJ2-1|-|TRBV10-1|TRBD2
TGCGCCAGCAGTGATAAACTAGCGGGCGGGAGAGAGCAGTTCTTC
CASSDKLAGGREQFF
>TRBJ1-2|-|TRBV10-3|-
TGTGCCATCACCCCGACTGCTGGGGCCAGGGACTATGGCTACACCTTC
CAITPTAGARDYGYTF
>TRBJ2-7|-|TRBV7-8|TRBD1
TGTGCCAGCAGAAAAAGACAGGGGCGCTCCTACGAGCAGTACTTC
CASRKRQGRSYEQYF
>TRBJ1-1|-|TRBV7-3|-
TGTGCCAGCAGCCTAGGGACATTGAACACTGAAGCTTTCTTT
CASSLGTLNTEAFF
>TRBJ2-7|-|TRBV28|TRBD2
TGTGCCAGCAGCCATCGGGGGGGGGCAGAAACTTCCTACGAGCAGTACTTC
CASSHRGGAETSYEQYF